Described below is a single TCR beta chain sequence and its context. Its specificity is not known. This entry belongs to a study of shared clonotypes between healthy human individuals. Study findings and constraints: When naive CD4 clonotypes were compared across a few donors, about 4.8% were shared.

V was cut by 3 bases and J by 2 bases, with 6 bases left in between. This CDR3 has 12 amino acids. The germline CDR1 and CDR2 sequences are SGHDT and YYEEEE. In the sorted-subset replicate PCRs, about 200 ng DNA, 25,000 to 30,000 T cell genomes, was used. Profiled with immunoSEQ multiplex PCR; TCRdb holds only in-frame clones, not every one. The sample has roughly 660,000 clones, 80% to 95% seen once; the top ten hold around a third. This sequence was found in a man between 18 and 35 years old in good health. Some clones in this sample may be carry-over from other donors' samples. The V gene is TRBV5-6, the J gene TRBJ2-7, with D unclear. The sequencing sample was made of memory CD8+ T cells from PBMCs. Noted subset: CD45RO+ cells pooled with CCR7-negative TemRA cells. CDR3 in amino acids: CASSSQAYEQYF. The DNA for the CDR3 is TGTGCCAGCAGCTCTCAGGCCTACGAGCAGTACTTC.